One sample yielded the 7 T cell receptor beta chains listed below, sequenced in a study of tissue T cells after allogeneic stem cell transplantation. Sequenced by immunoSEQ multiplex PCR; TCRdb stores in-frame clones only, minus some. The table lists around 50,000 clones, 73% of them singletons. Specimen: sorted cells pooled from one or two spleens. Receptor source: a pool of C57BL/6 mice in good health.

In regard to this clone: The gene names given are mouse names. Coverage ceases 1 residue before the CDR3 finishes, and the germline J gene fills in the end. V gene TRBV5 combines with J gene TRBJ1-2; perhaps TRBD1 as D (6 bases). Deletions cut 0 bases from V and 4 bases from J, with 15 bases between. The germline V gene has CDR1 LGHNA and CDR2 YNLKQL (reference sequence). CDR3 length: 16 residues. Incomplete CDR3 DNA: TGTGCCAGCAGCCAAGATCGGGCAGGAGGGGGCTCCGACTACACC. Residues: CASSQDRAGGGSDYT. The complete CDR3 sequence is CASSQDRAGGGSDYTF.

On this clone: Gene names follow the mouse nomenclature. Read data end 1 residue before the CDR3 end; the end is taken from the germline J gene. The chain carries TRBV12-1 and TRBJ2-3; 7 positions match TRBD1. Unmatched junction bases numbered 5, after V lost 4 bases and J lost 5 bases. Germline CDR1 reads SGHSN; CDR2 reads HYEKVE. This CDR3 has 13 residues. CDR3 bases read: TGTGCCAGCTCGACCGGGACAGTAGAAACGCTGTAT. Translation: CASSTGTVETLY. The whole CDR3 protein reads CASSTGTVETLYF.

As to this clone: The genes and germline here are from mouse. Read data end 1 residue before the CDR3 end; the end is taken from the germline J gene. Other DNA sequences in this sample translate to the same CDR3. The V gene is TRBV20, the J gene TRBJ1-4, with a tentative D call TRBD1 (6 bases). There are 13 residues in the CDR3. The ends were cut back, 5 bases at V and 0 bases at J, with 7 bases in the middle. Germline lookup yields CDR1 GFQATS and CDR2 STVNSAI. The CDR3: CGARTVSNERLFF. The CDR3 bases that were read are TGTGGTGCTCGGACAGTTTCCAACGAAAGATTATTT. Full variable domain (rest looked up from reference TRBV20 and TRBJ1-4): GALVYQYPRRTICKSGTSMRMECQAVGFQATSVAWYRQSPQKTFELIALSTVNSAIKYEQNFTQEKFPISHPNLSFSSMTVLNAYLEDRGLYLCGARTVSNERLFFGHGTKLSVL.

On this clone: Gene names refer to mouse genes. The DNA ends 1 residue before the CDR3 does, and the rest of the CDR3 is filled in from the germline J gene. The chain combines TRBV31 with TRBJ2-2; the D is unclear. Trimming removed 0 bases at V and 0 bases at J, with 8 bases between. Per the germline V gene, CDR1 is GKSSPN and CDR2 is SITVG. The CDR3 totals 15 residues. The CDR3 DNA, read in part, is TGTGCCTGGAGTCTATCCGGAGCAAACACCGGGCAGCTCTAC. Its protein is CAWSLSGANTGQLY. The full-length CDR3 reads as CAWSLSGANTGQLYF.

Of note for this clone: The germline and genes are mouse ones. The CDR3 end is not reached by the read, which stops 1 residue before it; the germline J gene fills it in. This chain uses TRBV12-1 with TRBJ2-1, with 7 bases fitting TRBD1. The ends lost 2 bases at V and 12 bases at J; junction bases unmatched: 9. The CDR3 loop spans 13 amino acids. Germline assignment: CDR1 SGHSN and CDR2 HYEKVE. The covered CDR3 bases are TGTGCCAGCTCTCGCCGGGACAGTGCAGGGCAGTTC. This encodes CASSRRDSAGQF. The entire CDR3 reads CASSRRDSAGQFF.

About this clone: The genes are named according to mouse. The sequence runs out 1 residue before the end of the CDR3; the remainder is reconstructed from the germline J gene. The rearrangement uses TRBV2 and TRBJ1-4; TRBD1 matches 10 bases. The CDR3 covers 15 residues. CDR1 and CDR2 (germline): LGHNA, YSYQKL. V lost 0 bases and J lost 6; bases outside the gene matches: 1. The covered CDR3 bases are TGTGCCAGCAGCCAAGAGGGGACAGGGGACGAAAGATTATTT. It yields the protein CASSQEGTGDERLF. The full-length CDR3 reads as CASSQEGTGDERLFF.

As regards this clone: Gene names are the mouse ones. The read terminates 1 residue before the CDR3 end, so the remaining end is supplied by the germline J gene. The genes are TRBV13-3 and TRBJ2-1; 8 bases are a match to TRBD2. V dropped 3 bases and J dropped 1; count of bases not matched to a gene: 3. Germline CDR1 is NNHDY and CDR2 is SYVADS. This CDR3 comprises 15 residues. CDR3 bases read: TGTGCCAGCAGTGGACTGGGGCCCAACTATGCTGAGCAGTTC. Translation: CASSGLGPNYAEQF. The entire CDR3 is CASSGLGPNYAEQFF.